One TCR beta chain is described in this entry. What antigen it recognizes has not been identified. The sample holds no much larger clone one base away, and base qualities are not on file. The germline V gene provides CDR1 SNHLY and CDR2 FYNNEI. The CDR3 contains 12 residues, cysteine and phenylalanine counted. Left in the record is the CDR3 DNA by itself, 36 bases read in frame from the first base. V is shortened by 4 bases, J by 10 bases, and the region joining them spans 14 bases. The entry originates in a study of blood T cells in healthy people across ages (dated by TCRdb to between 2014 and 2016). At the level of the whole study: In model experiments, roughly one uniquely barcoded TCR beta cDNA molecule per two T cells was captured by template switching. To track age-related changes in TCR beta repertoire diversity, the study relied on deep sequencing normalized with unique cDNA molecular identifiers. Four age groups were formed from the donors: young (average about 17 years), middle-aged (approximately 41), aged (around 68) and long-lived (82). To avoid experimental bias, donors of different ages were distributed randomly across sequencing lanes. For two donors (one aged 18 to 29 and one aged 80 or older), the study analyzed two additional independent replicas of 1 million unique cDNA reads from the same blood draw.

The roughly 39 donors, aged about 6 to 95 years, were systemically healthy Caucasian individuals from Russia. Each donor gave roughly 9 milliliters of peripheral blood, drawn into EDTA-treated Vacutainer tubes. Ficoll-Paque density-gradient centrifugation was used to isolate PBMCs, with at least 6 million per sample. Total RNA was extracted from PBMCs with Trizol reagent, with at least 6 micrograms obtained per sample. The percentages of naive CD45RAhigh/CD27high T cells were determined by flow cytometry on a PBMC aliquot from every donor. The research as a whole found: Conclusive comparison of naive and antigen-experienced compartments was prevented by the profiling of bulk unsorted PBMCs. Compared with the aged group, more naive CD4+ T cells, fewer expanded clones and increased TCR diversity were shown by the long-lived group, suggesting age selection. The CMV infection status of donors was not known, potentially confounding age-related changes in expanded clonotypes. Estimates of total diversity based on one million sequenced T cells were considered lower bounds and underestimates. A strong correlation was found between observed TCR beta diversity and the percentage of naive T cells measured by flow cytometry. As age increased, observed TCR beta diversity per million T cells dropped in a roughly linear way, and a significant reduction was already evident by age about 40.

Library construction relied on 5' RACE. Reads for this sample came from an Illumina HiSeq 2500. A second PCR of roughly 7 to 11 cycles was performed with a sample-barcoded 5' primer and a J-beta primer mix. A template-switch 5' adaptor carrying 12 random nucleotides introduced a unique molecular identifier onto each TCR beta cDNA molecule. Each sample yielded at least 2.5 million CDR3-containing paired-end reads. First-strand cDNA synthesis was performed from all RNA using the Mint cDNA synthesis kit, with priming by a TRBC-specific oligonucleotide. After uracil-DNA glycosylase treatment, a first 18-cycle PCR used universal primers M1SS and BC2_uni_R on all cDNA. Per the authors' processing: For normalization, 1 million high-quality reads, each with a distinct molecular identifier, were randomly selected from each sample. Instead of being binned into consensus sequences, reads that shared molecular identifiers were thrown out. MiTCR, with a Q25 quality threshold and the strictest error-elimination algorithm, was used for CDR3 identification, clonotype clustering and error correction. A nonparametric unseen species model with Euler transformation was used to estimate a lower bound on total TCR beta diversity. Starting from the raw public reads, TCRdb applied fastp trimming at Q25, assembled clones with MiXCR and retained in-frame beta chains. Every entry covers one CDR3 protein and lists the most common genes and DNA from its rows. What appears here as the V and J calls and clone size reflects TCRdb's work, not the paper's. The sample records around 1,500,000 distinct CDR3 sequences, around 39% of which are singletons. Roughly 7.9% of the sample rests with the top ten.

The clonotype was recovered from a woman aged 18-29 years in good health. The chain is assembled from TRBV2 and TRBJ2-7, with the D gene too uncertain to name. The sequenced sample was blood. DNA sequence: TGTGCCAGCAGTGCTTGGACCGACACTCAGTACTTC. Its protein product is CASSAWTDTQYF.